Presented here are 8 T cell receptor beta chains from one specimen sequenced in a study of early stage breast cancer tumors. Sequencing used immunoSEQ multiplex PCR; TCRdb keeps in-frame clones, though not all of them. This sample has about 63,000 clones, with roughly 80% found just once. Sequencing was carried out using blood. These receptors were obtained from a person in their thirties with breast cancer.

The rearrangement uses TRBV7-9 and TRBJ2-7; D gene ambiguous. Per germline, CDR1 SEHNR and CDR2 FQNEAQ (reference sequence). Trimming took 5 bases from V and 4 from J, leaving 12 bases between them. This CDR3 spans 13 amino acids. CDR3 sequence: CASSPPSEYEQYF. The CDR3 nucleotides read TGTGCCAGCAGCCCCCCAAGCGAATACGAGCAGTACTTC.

The chain uses TRBV19 and TRBJ1-1; D is undetermined. The CDR3 covers 16 residues. Deletions cut 1 base from V and 5 bases from J, with 17 bases between. Germline V CDR1 and CDR2: LNHDA, SQIVND (reference sequence). The CDR3 loop reads CASSIGPGPQVTEAFF. For the CDR3, the DNA is TGTGCCAGTAGTATAGGCCCCGGGCCACAAGTGACTGAAGCTTTCTTT.

V usage is TRBV7-8 and J usage is TRBJ2-6; D might be TRBD1 (6 bases). V lost 4 bases and J 0 bases, leaving 10 bases between the germline ends. CDR3 length: 16 residues. CDR1 is SGHVS, CDR2 FQNEAQ, per germline. Here the CDR3 DNA reads TGTGCCAGCAGCTACACAGGGAGCTCTGGGGCCAACGTCCTGACTTTC. This encodes CASSYTGSSGANVLTF.

The chain joins TRBV4-2 to TRBJ2-1, with TRBD2 identical over 10 bases. J lost 8 bases, V lost 4 bases, and 14 bases had no gene match. The V gene's germline CDR1 is LGHNA and CDR2 YNFKEQ. This CDR3 contains 17 residues. The CDR3 loop is CASSLLNVTGTSDEQFF. CDR3 bases: TGTGCCAGCAGCCTACTAAATGTTACCGGGACTAGCGATGAGCAGTTCTTC.

The chain recombines TRBV4-1 with TRBJ1-4; 7 bases align to TRBD1. The ends lost 4 bases at V and 7 bases at J; junction bases unmatched: 12. CDR3 length: 16 amino acids. Germline-derived CDR1 and CDR2 are MGHRA and YSYEKL. The CDR3 loop is CASSPPTGFSFEKLFF. In DNA, the CDR3 is TGCGCCAGCAGCCCCCCGACAGGGTTTTCGTTTGAAAAACTGTTTTTT.

This chain connects TRBV18 to TRBJ2-7, with 8 bases identical to TRBD1. Trimming at V came to 2 bases and at J to 7 bases, leaving 4 bases not matched to a gene. Germline CDR1 reads KGHSH; CDR2 reads LQKENI. This CDR3 is built from 13 residues. CDR3 nucleotides: TGTGCCAGCTCACCAGGACAGGGTGGTGAGCAGTACTTC. This translates into CASSPGQGGEQYF.

This chain uses TRBV29-1 with TRBJ2-1; D is undetermined. Trimming shortened V by 4 bases and J by 9 bases, and 10 bases separated the two germline ends. The germline gives CDR1 SQVTM, CDR2 ANQGSEA. The CDR3 consists of 11 residues. The CDR3 is CSVARPPEQFF. The CDR3 bases are TGCAGCGTTGCAAGACCCCCTGAGCAGTTCTTC.

The rearrangement links TRBV27 to TRBJ2-3, with unresolved D. This CDR3 is built from 13 residues. CDR1 is MNHEY and CDR2 is SMNVEV in the germline V gene (reference sequence). Deletions cut 4 bases from V and 2 bases from J, with 7 bases between. The CDR3 nucleotides read TGTGCCAGCAGTTCGCGGATCACAGATACGCAGTATTTT. Its protein product is CASSSRITDTQYF.